Following are 6 T cell receptor beta chains from one sample sequenced in a study of cytomegalovirus exposure and HLA in healthy donors. It was with 60 Vbeta and 13 Jbeta primers that the PCR ran. Sequencing was performed with immunoSEQ multiplex PCR; in TCRdb, only in-frame clones are kept and a portion is missing. The sample's table shows over 100,000 clones. The sample taken for sequencing was PBMCs. The source of these receptors is a young man in good health and CMV-seronegative.

The chain recombines TRBV27 with TRBJ2-3; D might be TRBD2 (7 bases). This CDR3 comprises 17 residues. V dropped 3 bases and J dropped 8 bases, with 24 bases sitting between them. The V gene's germline CDR1 is MNHEY and CDR2 SMNVEV (reference sequence). The CDR3 DNA follows: TGTGCCAGCAGTTTGTTGGGCGGGGGCCACGATCGAGGTACGCAGTATTTT. It yields the protein CASSLLGGGHDRGTQYF.

V and J are TRBV6-6 and TRBJ2-7; maybe TRBD2 (5 bases). CDR3 length: 14 residues. Per the germline V gene, CDR1 is MNHNY and CDR2 is SVGAGI (reference sequence). V was trimmed by 5 bases and J by 5 bases, leaving 16 bases between them. CDR3 nucleotides: TGTGCCAGCAGTCCCCCTGAGCCGAGGGACGAGCAGTACTTC. Translated: CASSPPEPRDEQYF.

This chain uses TRBV5-6 with TRBJ1-4, with D possibly TRBD1 on 6 matching bases. The CDR3 is 15 amino acids. V lost 7 bases and J 4 bases, leaving 17 bases between the germline ends. Germline CDR1 reads SGHDT; CDR2 reads YYEEEE. The CDR3 sequence is CASAAERGINEKLFF. Written as DNA, the CDR3 is TGTGCCAGCGCCGCCGAAAGGGGGATTAATGAAAAACTGTTTTTT.

The chain uses TRBV19 and TRBJ2-7; D is perhaps TRBD2 (6 bases). This CDR3 has 14 residues. V was pared by 5 bases and J by 7 bases, with 18 bases between. The germline V gene encodes CDR1 LNHDA and CDR2 SQIVND (reference sequence). In DNA, the CDR3 is TGTGCCAGTAGTCCCGTGGGTGGGGACTCGGAGCAGTACTTC. The encoded protein is CASSPVGGDSEQYF.

The CDR3 protein is CSAPRADTQYF. For the CDR3, the DNA is TGCAGCGCCCCTCGAGCAGATACGCAGTATTTT. The chain carries TRBV29-1 and TRBJ2-3; no firm D call. Germline CDR1 and CDR2: SQVTM and ANQGSEA. The CDR3 is 11 residues long. Deletions cut 7 bases from V and 4 bases from J, with 9 bases between.

Concerning this clone: A read error may produce the germline difference seen at one junction end. The genes are TRBV2 and TRBJ1-2, with D uncertain. The CDR3 length is 13 residues. CDR1 is SNHLY and CDR2 is FYNNEI in the germline V gene. CDR3 sequence reads: CASRDREKNGYTF. The CDR3 DNA is TGTGCCAGCCGTGACCGGGAGAAGAATGGCTACACCTTC.